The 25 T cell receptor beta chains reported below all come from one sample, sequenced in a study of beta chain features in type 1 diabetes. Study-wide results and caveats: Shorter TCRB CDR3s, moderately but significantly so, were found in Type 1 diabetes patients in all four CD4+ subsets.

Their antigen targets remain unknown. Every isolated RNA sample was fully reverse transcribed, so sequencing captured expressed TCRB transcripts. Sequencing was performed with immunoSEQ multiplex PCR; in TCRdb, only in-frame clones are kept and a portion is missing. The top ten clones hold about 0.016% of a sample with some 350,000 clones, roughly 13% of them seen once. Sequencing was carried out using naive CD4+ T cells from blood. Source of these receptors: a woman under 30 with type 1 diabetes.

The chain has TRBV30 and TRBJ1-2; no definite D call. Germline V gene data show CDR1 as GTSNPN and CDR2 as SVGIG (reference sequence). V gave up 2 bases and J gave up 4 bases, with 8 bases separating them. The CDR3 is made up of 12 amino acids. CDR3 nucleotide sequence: TGTGCCTGGAGTCCCGCAGTCTATGGCTACACCTTC. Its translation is CAWSPAVYGYTF.

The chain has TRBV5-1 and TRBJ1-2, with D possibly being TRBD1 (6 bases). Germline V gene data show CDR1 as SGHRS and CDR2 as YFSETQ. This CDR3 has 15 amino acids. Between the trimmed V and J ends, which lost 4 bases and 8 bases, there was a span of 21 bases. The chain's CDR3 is CASSVDSSQTRGYTF. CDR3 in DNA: TGCGCCAGCAGCGTGGACAGTTCGCAGACCAGAGGCTACACCTTC.

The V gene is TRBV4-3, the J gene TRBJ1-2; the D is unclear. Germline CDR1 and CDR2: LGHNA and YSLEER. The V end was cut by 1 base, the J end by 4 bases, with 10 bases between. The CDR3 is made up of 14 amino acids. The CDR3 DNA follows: TGCGCCAGCAGCCAAGCCGACACGCTCTATGGCTACACCTTC. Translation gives CASSQADTLYGYTF.

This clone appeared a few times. The CDR3 spells CAGRQNTEAFF. In nucleotides, the CDR3 is TGTGCCGGTAGACAGAACACTGAAGCTTTCTTT. The gene calls are TRBV30 and TRBJ1-1; D unclear. This CDR3 is built from 11 residues. Germline V gene sequence: CDR1 GTSNPN, CDR2 SVGIG (reference sequence). The ends were cut back, 8 bases at V and 1 base at J, with 8 bases in the middle.

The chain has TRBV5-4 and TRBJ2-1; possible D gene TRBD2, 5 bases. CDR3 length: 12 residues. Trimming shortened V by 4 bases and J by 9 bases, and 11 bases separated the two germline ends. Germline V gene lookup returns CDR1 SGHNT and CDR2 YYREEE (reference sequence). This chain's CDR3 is CASSPRRAEQFF. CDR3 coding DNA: TGTGCCAGCAGCCCCCGGCGGGCTGAGCAGTTCTTC.

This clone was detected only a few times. The CDR3 reads CASSLLGGGGRADYEQYF. Here the CDR3 DNA reads TGTGCCAGCAGTTTATTGGGTGGGGGCGGGAGGGCGGACTACGAGCAGTACTTC. The chain links TRBV27 to TRBJ2-7, with 9 bases aligning to TRBD2. CDR3 size: 18 residues. V was pared by 1 base and J by 3 bases, with 13 bases of the junction left unmatched. Germline V gene sequence: CDR1 MNHEY, CDR2 SMNVEV (reference sequence).

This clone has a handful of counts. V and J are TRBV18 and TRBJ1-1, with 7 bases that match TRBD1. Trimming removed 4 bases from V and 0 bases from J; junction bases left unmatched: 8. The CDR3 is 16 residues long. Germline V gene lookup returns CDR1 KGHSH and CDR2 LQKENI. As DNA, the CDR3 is TGTGCCAGCTCACAGACAGGGCTCCCGATGAACACTGAAGCTTTCTTT. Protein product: CASSQTGLPMNTEAFF.

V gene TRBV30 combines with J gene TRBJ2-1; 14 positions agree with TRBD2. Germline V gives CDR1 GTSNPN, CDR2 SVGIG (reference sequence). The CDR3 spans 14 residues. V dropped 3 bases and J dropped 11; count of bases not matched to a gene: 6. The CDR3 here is CAWRRGTSGRQQFF. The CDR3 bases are TGTGCCTGGAGAAGGGGGACTAGCGGGAGACAGCAGTTCTTC.

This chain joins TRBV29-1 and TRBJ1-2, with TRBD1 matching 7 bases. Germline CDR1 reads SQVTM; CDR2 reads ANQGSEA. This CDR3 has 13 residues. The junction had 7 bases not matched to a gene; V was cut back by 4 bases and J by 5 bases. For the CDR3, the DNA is TGCAGCGTTGGAAGGGGACAGATATATGGCTACACCTTC. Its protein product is CSVGRGQIYGYTF. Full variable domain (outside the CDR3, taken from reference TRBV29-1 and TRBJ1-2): SAVISQKPSRDICQRGTSLTIQCQVDSQVTMMFWYRQQPGQSLTLIATANQGSEATYESGFVIDKFPISRPNLTFSTLTVSNMSPEDSSIYLCSVGRGQIYGYTFGSGTRLTVV.

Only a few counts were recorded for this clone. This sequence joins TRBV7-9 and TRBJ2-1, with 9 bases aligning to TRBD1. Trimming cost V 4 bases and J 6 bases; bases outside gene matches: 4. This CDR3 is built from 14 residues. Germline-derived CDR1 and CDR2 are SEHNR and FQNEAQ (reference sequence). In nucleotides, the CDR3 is TGTGCCAGCAGCTCCGGGACAGGGTCCAATGAGCAGTTCTTC. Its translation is CASSSGTGSNEQFF.

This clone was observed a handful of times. CDR3 residues: CASSLFGPGTDTQYF. CDR3 DNA sequence: TGTGCCAGCAGTTTATTTGGGCCAGGGACAGATACGCAGTATTTT. The chain carries TRBV28 and TRBJ2-3; tentative D call: TRBD1 (5 bases). The V gene's germline CDR1 is MDHEN and CDR2 SYDVKM. The CDR3 has 15 residues. The ends were cut back, 1 base at V and 3 bases at J, with 11 bases in the middle. The full variable domain, completed using reference TRBV28 and TRBJ2-3, is DVKVTQSSRYLVKRTGEKVFLECVQDMDHENMFWYRQDPGLGLRLIYFSYDVKMKEKGDIPEGYSVSREKKERFSLILESASTNQTSMYLCASSLFGPGTDTQYFGPGTRLTVL.

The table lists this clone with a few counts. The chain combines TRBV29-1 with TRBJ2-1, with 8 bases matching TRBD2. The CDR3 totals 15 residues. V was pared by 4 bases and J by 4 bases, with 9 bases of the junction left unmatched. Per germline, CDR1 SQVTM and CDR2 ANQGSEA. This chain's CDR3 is CSVARRLAGYNEQFF. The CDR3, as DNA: TGCAGCGTTGCCCGGAGGCTAGCGGGTTACAATGAGCAGTTCTTC.

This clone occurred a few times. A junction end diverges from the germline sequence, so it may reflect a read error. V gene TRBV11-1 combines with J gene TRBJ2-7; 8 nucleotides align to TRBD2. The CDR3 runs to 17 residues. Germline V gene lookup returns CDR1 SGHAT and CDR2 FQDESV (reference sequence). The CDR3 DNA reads TGTGCCAGCAGCTTGGACCAGTTGGCGGGAGGCTCCGACGAGCAGTACTTC. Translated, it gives CASSLDQLAGGSDEQYF.

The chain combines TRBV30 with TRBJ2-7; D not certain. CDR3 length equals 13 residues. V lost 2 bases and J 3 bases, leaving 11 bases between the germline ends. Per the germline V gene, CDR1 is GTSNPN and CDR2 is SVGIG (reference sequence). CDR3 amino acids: CAWSRAWGYEQYV. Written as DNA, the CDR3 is TGTGCCTGGAGTCGTGCCTGGGGCTACGAGCAGTACGTC.

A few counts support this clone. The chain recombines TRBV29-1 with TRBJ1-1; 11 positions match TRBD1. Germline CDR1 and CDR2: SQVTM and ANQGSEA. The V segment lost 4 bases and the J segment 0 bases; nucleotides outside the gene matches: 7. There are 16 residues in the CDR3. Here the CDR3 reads CSVAGTGGVLNTEAFF. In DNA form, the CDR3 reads TGCAGCGTTGCCGGGACAGGGGGAGTTTTGAACACTGAAGCTTTCTTT.

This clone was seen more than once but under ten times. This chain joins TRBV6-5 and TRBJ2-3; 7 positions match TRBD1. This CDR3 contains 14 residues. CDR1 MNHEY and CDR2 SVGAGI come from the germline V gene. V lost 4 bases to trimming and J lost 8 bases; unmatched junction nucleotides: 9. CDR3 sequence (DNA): TGTGCCAGCAGTTCCGCACAGGGGTCGGGTACGCAGTATTTT. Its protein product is CASSSAQGSGTQYF.

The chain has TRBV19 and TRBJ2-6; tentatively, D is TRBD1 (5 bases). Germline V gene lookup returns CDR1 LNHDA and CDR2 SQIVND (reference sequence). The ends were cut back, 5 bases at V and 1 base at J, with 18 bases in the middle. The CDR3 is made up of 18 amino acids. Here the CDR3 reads CASSVQGSRRSGANVLTF. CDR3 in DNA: TGTGCCAGTAGTGTTCAGGGCTCCCGGCGGTCTGGGGCCAACGTCCTGACTTTC.

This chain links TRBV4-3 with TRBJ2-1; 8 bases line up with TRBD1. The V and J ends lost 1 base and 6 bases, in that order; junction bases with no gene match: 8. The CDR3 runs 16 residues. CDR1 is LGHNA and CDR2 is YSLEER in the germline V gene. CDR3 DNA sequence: TGCGCCAGCAGCCAAGCCCCGGGACAGGCAATCAATGAGCAGTTCTTC. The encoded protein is CASSQAPGQAINEQFF.

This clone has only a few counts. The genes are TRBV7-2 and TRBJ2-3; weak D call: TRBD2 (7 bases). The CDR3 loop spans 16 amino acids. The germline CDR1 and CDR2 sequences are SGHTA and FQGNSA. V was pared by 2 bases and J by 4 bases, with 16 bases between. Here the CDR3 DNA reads TGTGCCAGCAGCTTATGGGGGGGGCTCGGGTCAGATACGCAGTATTTT. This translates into CASSLWGGLGSDTQYF.

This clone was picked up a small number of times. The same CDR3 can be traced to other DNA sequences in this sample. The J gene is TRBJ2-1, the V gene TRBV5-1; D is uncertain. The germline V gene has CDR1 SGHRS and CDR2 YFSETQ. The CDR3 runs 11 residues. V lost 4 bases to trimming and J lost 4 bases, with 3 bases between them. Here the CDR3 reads CASSLYNEQFF. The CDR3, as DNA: TGCGCCAGCAGCCTATACAATGAGCAGTTCTTC.

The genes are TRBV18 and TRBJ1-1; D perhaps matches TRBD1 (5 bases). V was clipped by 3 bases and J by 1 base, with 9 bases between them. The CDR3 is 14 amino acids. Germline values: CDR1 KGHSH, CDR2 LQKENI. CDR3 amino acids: CASSPSTGNTEAFF. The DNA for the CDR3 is TGTGCCAGCTCACCTTCCACAGGGAACACTGAAGCTTTCTTT.

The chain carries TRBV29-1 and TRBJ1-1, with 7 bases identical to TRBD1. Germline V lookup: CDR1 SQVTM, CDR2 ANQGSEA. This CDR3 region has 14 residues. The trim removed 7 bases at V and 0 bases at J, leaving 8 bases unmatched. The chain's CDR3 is CSAKQGFMNTEAFF. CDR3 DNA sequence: TGCAGCGCGAAACAGGGGTTCATGAACACTGAAGCTTTCTTT.

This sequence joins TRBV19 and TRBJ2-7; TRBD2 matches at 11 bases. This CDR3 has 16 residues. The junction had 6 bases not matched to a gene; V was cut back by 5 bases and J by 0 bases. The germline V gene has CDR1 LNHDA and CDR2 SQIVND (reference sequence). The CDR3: CASSRTGTSGSYEQYF. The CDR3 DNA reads TGTGCCAGTAGTCGAACCGGGACTAGCGGCTCCTACGAGCAGTACTTC. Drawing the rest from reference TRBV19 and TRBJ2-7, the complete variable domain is DGGITQSPKYLFRKEGQNVTLSCEQNLNHDAMYWYRQDPGQGLRLIYYSQIVNDFQKGDIAEGYSVSREKKESFPLTVTSAQKNPTAFYLCASSRTGTSGSYEQYFGPGTRLTVT.

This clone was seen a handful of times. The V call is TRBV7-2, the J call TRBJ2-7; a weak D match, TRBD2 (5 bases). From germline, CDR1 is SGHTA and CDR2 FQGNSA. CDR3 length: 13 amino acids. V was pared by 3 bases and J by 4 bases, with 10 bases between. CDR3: CASSLRADYEQYV. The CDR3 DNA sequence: TGTGCCAGCAGCTTGCGGGCGGATTACGAGCAGTACGTC.

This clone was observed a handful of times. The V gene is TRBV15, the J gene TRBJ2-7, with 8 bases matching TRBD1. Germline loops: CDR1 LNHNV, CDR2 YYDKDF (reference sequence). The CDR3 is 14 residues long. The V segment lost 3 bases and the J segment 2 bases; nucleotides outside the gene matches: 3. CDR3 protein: CATSRMDRAYEQYV. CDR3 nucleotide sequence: TGTGCCACCAGCAGGATGGACAGGGCCTACGAGCAGTACGTC.